This TCR beta chain was recovered during a study of blood T cell repertoires in COVID-19 (dated by TCRdb to about 2020). Turning to the overall study: Samples from collaborators originated in the United States, Italy and Spain and spanned both the acute and convalescent phases of COVID-19. The prospective study material was composed of cDNA or gDNA derived from T cells, B-cell-depleted T cells, or PBMCs. Subjects who had been exposed to COVID-19, were actively infected with it, or had recovered from it provided the deeply sampled blood TCRbeta repertoires that made up the dataset. The repertoires were released in a freely available public database intended as a resource for research on the immune response to SARS-CoV-2. Samples came from the ongoing ImmuneRACE study (first 160 participants) plus 1,254 subjects from 6 global collaborators. The sample metadata nearly always contained a de-identified subject ID, COVID-19 status, age in years and sex. HLA class I and class II types, where available, came from metadata supplied by the sample provider rather than from assay-based typing. Study-wide conclusions, independent of this receptor: The amount of clinical and demographic metadata varied by source and participant and was provided uncurated.

One collaborating source in Seattle enrolled patients during active infection and followed them longitudinally through the course of disease. Collaborating institutions collected whole blood in K2EDTA tubes following their own protocols. For TCRbeta analysis, collaborator samples were shipped as frozen whole blood, as isolated PBMCs, or as DNA extracted from either sample type. Trimmed from V: 2 bases; trimmed from J: 9 bases; junction bases lacking a gene match: 4. Measured from the cysteine to the phenylalanine, the CDR3 is 14 residues long. The read is trimmed to its CDR3 DNA, 42 bases read in frame from base 1. Sequences MNHNY (CDR1) and SVGAGI (CDR2) are obtained from the germline V gene (reference sequence). This clone was seen just once. No antigen is known for it. There are no base qualities to consult, and no much larger clone falls within one base. TCRbeta CDR3 regions were amplified from genomic DNA by means of the immunoSEQ Assay, a bias-controlled multiplex PCR. Concerning the study's data processing: The number of nucleated cells in each sample was estimated from the amplification of reference gene primers within the assay. To quantify the absolute abundance of each unique TCRbeta CDR3 rearrangement, sequence reads were collapsed and filtered. Productive Simpson clonality was computed per sample as the square root of Simpson's diversity index over productive rearrangements. TCRdb took this table from immuneACCESS and kept in-frame rearrangements with V and J called. Such tables lack part of the clones; where checked against another copy, unresolved V genes explain under half of the gap, and the rest is unexplained. For V, J and clone size, that table is used; D and trimming come from the DNA. The sample profile shows roughly 100,000 clones; roughly 76% of them were found once. The leading ten clones occupy around 4.8% of the sample.

The chain is encoded by TRBV6-6 joined to TRBJ1-6; 7 central nucleotides agree with TRBD1. The TCR was taken from a man older than 75 with COVID-19, enrolled during active disease. Sequenced input: peripheral blood. The CDR3 has the sequence CASSYVQGRSPLHF. The DNA sequence is TGTGCCAGCAGTTACGTACAGGGGCGTTCACCCCTCCACTTT.